This is a list of T cell receptor beta chains from one sample in a study of human T cells and chemical hapten exposure. TCRdb processed the RACE reads anew with MiXCR; each CDR3 protein has one entry. The sample has about 120,000 distinct CDR3 sequences; 9.5% to 13% are singletons. Specimen: whole blood, collected in connection with sensitization to the hapten diphenylcyclopropenone (DPC). These receptors were taken from a woman between 50 and 59 years old with alopecia areata. Some clones in this sample may be carry-over from other donors' samples. The CDR3 runs from the conserved cysteine through the conserved F or W. The D gene is left open where the match is weak. For some rows the clone size is stated as once, few or many, or as a class when expanded; others skip it.

V gene: TRBV6-5
J gene: TRBJ2-7
D gene: NA
clone size: NA
CDR3 protein: CASSREESYEQYF
CDR3 DNA: TGTGCCAGCAGCCGAGAGGAGTCCTACGAGCAGTACTTC

V gene: TRBV2
J gene: TRBJ2-5
D gene: TRBD1
clone size: few
CDR3 protein: CASSRDRGTQETQYF
CDR3 DNA: TGTGCCAGCAGTAGGGACAGGGGAACTCAAGAGACCCAGTACTTC

V gene: TRBV20-1
J gene: TRBJ2-7
D gene: NA
clone size: many
CDR3 protein: CSASDRSVDEQYF
CDR3 DNA: TGCAGTGCTAGCGACAGGAGCGTGGACGAGCAGTACTTC

V gene: TRBV5-1
J gene: TRBJ1-2
D gene: TRBD1
clone size: NA
CDR3 protein: CASSLAGTGDGYTF
CDR3 DNA: TGCGCCAGCAGCTTGGCAGGGACAGGGGATGGCTACACCTTC

V gene: TRBV18
J gene: TRBJ1-6
D gene: NA
clone size: NA
CDR3 protein: CASSPASTSYNSPLHF
CDR3 DNA: TGTGCCAGCTCACCAGCCTCCACCTCCTATAATTCACCCCTCCACTTT

V gene: TRBV18
J gene: TRBJ2-2
D gene: NA
clone size: many
CDR3 protein: CASSPDYQNTGELFF
CDR3 DNA: TGTGCCAGCTCACCAGACTATCAGAACACCGGGGAGCTGTTTTTT

V gene: TRBV28
J gene: TRBJ2-3
D gene: TRBD2
clone size: NA
CDR3 protein: CASSLPRLAESTDTQYF
CDR3 DNA: TGTGCCAGCAGTTTACCCCGACTAGCGGAGAGCACAGATACGCAGTATTTT

V gene: TRBV28
J gene: TRBJ2-5
D gene: NA
clone size: many
CDR3 protein: CTSTGETQYF
CDR3 DNA: TGTACCAGCACCGGAGAGACCCAGTACTTC

V gene: TRBV5-1
J gene: TRBJ2-3
D gene: NA
clone size: NA
CDR3 protein: CASTTGAVQVTDTQYF
CDR3 DNA: TGCGCCAGCACGACGGGAGCGGTCCAGGTAACAGATACGCAGTATTTT

V gene: TRBV5-5
J gene: TRBJ1-1
D gene: NA
clone size: many
CDR3 protein: CASSTRPNTEAFF
CDR3 DNA: TGTGCCAGCAGCACCCGACCGAACACTGAAGCTTTCTTT

V gene: TRBV28
J gene: TRBJ1-2
D gene: NA
clone size: NA
CDR3 protein: CASSLGTRYGYTF
CDR3 DNA: TGTGCCAGCAGTTTAGGGACACGCTATGGCTACACCTTC

V gene: TRBV27
J gene: TRBJ2-1
D gene: NA
clone size: NA
CDR3 protein: CASSLGQARSYNEQFF
CDR3 DNA: TGTGCCAGCAGTTTGGGGCAAGCCCGCTCCTACAATGAGCAGTTCTTC

V gene: TRBV4-1
J gene: TRBJ1-2
D gene: TRBD1
clone size: many
CDR3 protein: CASSQVPGQRYGYTF
CDR3 DNA: TGCGCCAGCAGCCAAGTACCGGGACAGAGATATGGCTACACCTTC

V gene: TRBV20-1
J gene: TRBJ1-5
D gene: TRBD1
clone size: NA
CDR3 protein: CSATRTGLSNQPQHF
CDR3 DNA: TGCAGTGCTACGCGGACAGGCCTTAGCAATCAGCCCCAGCATTTT

V gene: TRBV11-2
J gene: TRBJ2-5
D gene: NA
clone size: NA
CDR3 protein: CASSLRMGEPETQYF
CDR3 DNA: TGTGCCAGCAGCTTAAGAATGGGAGAGCCGGAGACCCAGTACTTC

V gene: TRBV19
J gene: TRBJ1-2
D gene: NA
clone size: NA
CDR3 protein: CASSIMGDGVFGYTF
CDR3 DNA: TGTGCCAGTAGTATAATGGGGGACGGAGTATTTGGCTACACCTTC

V gene: TRBV28
J gene: TRBJ2-7
D gene: NA
clone size: NA
CDR3 protein: CASNSAPDRVEQYF
CDR3 DNA: TGTGCCAGCAACTCTGCACCCGACAGAGTAGAGCAGTACTTC

V gene: TRBV7-9
J gene: TRBJ1-1
D gene: TRBD1
clone size: NA
CDR3 protein: CASSLEGGDQAFF
CDR3 DNA: TGTGCCAGCAGCTTAGAAGGGGGCGACCAAGCTTTCTTT

V gene: TRBV18
J gene: TRBJ2-7
D gene: NA
clone size: many
CDR3 protein: CASSPRGDGGSEQYF
CDR3 DNA: TGTGCCAGCTCACCACGAGGGGACGGTGGGAGCGAGCAGTACTTC

V gene: TRBV3-1
J gene: TRBJ1-6
D gene: NA
clone size: few
CDR3 protein: CASSQEVQAGVLYLYNSPLHF
CDR3 DNA: TGTGCCAGCAGCCAAGAGGTGCAGGCCGGGGTTCTCTATCTCTATAATTCACCCCTCCACTTT

V gene: TRBV27
J gene: TRBJ1-1
D gene: NA
clone size: NA
CDR3 protein: CASSYSSSTEAFF
CDR3 DNA: TGTGCCAGCAGCTACAGTTCTAGCACTGAAGCTTTCTTT

V gene: TRBV5-4
J gene: TRBJ2-2
D gene: TRBD1
clone size: NA
CDR3 protein: CASSSGQPNTGELFF
CDR3 DNA: TGTGCCAGCAGCTCGGGACAGCCGAACACCGGGGAGCTGTTTTTT

V gene: TRBV9
J gene: TRBJ1-4
D gene: NA
clone size: NA
CDR3 protein: CASSVAQYATNEKLFF
CDR3 DNA: TGTGCCAGCAGCGTTGCTCAGTACGCAACTAATGAAAAACTGTTTTTT

V gene: TRBV20-1
J gene: TRBJ2-5
D gene: NA
clone size: many
CDR3 protein: CSARPMKRQETQYF
CDR3 DNA: TGCAGTGCTAGACCAATGAAGCGGCAAGAGACCCAGTACTTC

V gene: TRBV11-2
J gene: TRBJ2-1
D gene: NA
clone size: many
CDR3 protein: CASSLGTASSYNEQFF
CDR3 DNA: TGTGCCAGCAGCTTAGGAACAGCCAGCTCCTACAATGAGCAGTTCTTC

V gene: TRBV4-1
J gene: TRBJ1-2
D gene: TRBD1
clone size: many
CDR3 protein: CASSHLPGQGASGYTF
CDR3 DNA: TGCGCCAGCAGCCATTTACCGGGACAGGGGGCGTCTGGCTACACCTTC

V gene: TRBV2
J gene: TRBJ1-6
D gene: NA
clone size: NA
CDR3 protein: CASGVRQINNSPLHF
CDR3 DNA: TGTGCCAGCGGGGTCAGACAGATAAATAATTCACCCCTCCACTTT

V gene: TRBV20-1
J gene: TRBJ1-4
D gene: TRBD1
clone size: few
CDR3 protein: CSARDRASNEKLFF
CDR3 DNA: TGCAGTGCGCGAGACAGGGCTTCTAATGAAAAACTGTTTTTT